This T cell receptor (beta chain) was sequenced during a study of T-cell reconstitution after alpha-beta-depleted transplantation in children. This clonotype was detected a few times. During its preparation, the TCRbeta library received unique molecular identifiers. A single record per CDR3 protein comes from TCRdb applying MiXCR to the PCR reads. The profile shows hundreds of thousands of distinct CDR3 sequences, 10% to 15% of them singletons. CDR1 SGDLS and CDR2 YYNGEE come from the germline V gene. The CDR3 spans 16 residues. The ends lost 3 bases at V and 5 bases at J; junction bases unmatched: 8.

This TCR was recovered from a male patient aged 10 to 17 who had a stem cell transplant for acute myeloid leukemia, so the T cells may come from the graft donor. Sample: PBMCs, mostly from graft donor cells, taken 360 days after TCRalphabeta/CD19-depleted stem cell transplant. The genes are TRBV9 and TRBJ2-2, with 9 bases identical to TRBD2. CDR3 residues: CASSELAGLDTGELFF. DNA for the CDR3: TGTGCCAGCAGCGAGCTAGCGGGGCTCGATACCGGGGAGCTGTTTTTT.